This T cell receptor (beta chain) was sequenced in a study of metastatic and nonmetastatic thyroid tumors. About the study: Thyroid patients, malignant and benign, had repertoires compared across blood and tumor or nodule tissue.

At least ten counts were recorded for this clone. Patients had received no treatment of any kind before thyroid surgery. CDR1 and CDR2 (germline): ENHRY, SYGVKD. The CDR3 is made up of 14 amino acids. V dropped 10 bases and J dropped 0 bases, with 13 bases sitting between them. TCRdb called clones again from the PCR reads with MiXCR. The sample lists 35,000 to 50,000 clones; less than 5% were seen once. The sequenced sample was blood. This receptor was identified in a female donor with papillary thyroid cancer or a benign thyroid nodule (not recorded which). Some clones in this sample may be carry-over from other donors' samples. V and J are TRBV10-3 and TRBJ1-3, with a weak D call TRBD1 (5 bases). The CDR3 sequence is CASIRDVSGNTIYF. Written as DNA, the CDR3 is TGTGCCAGTATCCGGGACGTCTCTGGAAACACCATATATTTT.